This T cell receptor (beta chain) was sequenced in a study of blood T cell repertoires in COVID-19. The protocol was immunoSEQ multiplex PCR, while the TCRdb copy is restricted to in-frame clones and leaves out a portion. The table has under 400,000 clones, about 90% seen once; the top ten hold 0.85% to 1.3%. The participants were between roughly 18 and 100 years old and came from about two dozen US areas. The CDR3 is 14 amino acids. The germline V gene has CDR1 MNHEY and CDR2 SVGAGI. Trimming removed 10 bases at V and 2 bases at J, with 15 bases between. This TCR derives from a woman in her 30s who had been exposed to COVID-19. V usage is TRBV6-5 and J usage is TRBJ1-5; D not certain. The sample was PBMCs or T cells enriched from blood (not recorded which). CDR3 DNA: TGTGCCACCCTTGGAGTAGACGGCAATCAGCCCCAGCATTTT. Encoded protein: CATLGVDGNQPQHF.